Listed below are T cell receptor beta chains from one sample, sequenced in a study of cytomegalovirus exposure and HLA in healthy donors. The data were produced by immunoSEQ multiplex PCR, yet TCRdb's version contains in-frame clones alone and is incomplete. The sample includes around 280,000 clones, about 87% of them seen just once. The sequencing input was PBMCs. These receptors came from a woman between 18 and 30 years old in good health and CMV-seronegative. Both conserved end residues are part of each CDR3.

TRBJ1-5 | TRBV7-8 | CASSLGQGETQPQHF
TRBJ2-7 | TRBV27 | CASSSPGQGLGEQYF
TRBJ2-1 | TRBV7-9 | CSSSSDRGEQFF
TRBJ1-1 | TRBV6-5 | CASSYSGGLLGEAFF
TRBJ2-7 | TRBV6-1 | CASSEGGLTYEQYF
TRBJ1-1 | TRBV19 | CASKERDRGPTEAFF
TRBJ2-4 | TRBV21-1 | CASSKDWRAAKNIQYF
TRBJ1-1 | TRBV27 | CASSLWDRNTEAFF
TRBJ1-2 | TRBV21-1 | CASPWVRALDHGYTF
TRBJ1-1 | TRBV5-4 | CASSFPTGGGTEAFF
TRBJ2-3 | TRBV30 | CAWSMEVTDTQYF
TRBJ2-1 | TRBV15 | CATSRDLGTGGYEQFF
TRBJ1-5 | TRBV30 | CAWTPGQGDQPQHF
TRBJ2-7 | TRBV7-3 | CASSLVGTAPYEQYF
TRBJ1-2 | TRBV14 | CASSQDSLDSENYGYTF